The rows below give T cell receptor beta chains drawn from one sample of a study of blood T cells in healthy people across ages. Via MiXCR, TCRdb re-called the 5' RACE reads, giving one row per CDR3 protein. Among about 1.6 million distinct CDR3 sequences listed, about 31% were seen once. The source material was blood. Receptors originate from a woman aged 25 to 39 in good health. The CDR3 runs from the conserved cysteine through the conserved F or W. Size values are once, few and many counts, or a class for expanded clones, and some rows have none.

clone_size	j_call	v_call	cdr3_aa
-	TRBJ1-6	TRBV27	CASSRLGTVNSPLHF
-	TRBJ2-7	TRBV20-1	CSARSRGRIAGDPYEQYF
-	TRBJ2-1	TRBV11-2	CASSLGTGAGNEQFF
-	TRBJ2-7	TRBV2	CASKVTSGSHYEQYF
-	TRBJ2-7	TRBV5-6	CASSLLSNSYEQYF
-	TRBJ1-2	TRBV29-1	CSVAAGDYGYTF
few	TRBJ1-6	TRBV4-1	CASSHGPGQGFSPLHF
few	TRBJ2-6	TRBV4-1	CASSQVPRTSGANVLTF
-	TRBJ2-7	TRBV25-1	CASSDGLAGGPHYEQYF
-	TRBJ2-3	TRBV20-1	CSASRLAGGPGDTQYF
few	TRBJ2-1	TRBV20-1	CSARDLPGLAGGGHEQFF
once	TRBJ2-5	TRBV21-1	CASSKTLLGLAGGTQETQYF
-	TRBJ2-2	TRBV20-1	CSASGRASNTGELFF
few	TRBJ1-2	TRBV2	CASSETEGQGNLYGYTF
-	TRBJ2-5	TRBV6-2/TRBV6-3	CASSPQDRETQYF
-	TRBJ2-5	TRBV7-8	CASSSDREGWETQYF
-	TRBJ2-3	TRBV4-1	CASRPQAIADRLGPDTQYF
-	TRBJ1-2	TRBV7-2	CASSLEGTEYGYTF
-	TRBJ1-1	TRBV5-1	CASSRTGGGCTEAFF
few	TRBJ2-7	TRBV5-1	CASSFGPPSYEQYF
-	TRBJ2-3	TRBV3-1	CASSQDLGTGEIDTQYF
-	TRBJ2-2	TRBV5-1	CASSLDEGGELFF